The 32 T cell receptor beta chains presented below share a single source sample, sequenced in a study of regulatory T cells in long-lasting Graves disease (dated by TCRdb to the early 2020s). The method behind the library was multiplex PCR. TCRdb records Illumina HiSeq 4000 as the sequencer. iRepertoire HTBI primers and Arm-PCR amplification of CDR3 regions were used to construct TCR beta libraries. TCRdb passed the public sequencing reads through fastp at Q25 and MiXCR, retaining productive beta sequences. One record per CDR3 amino acid sequence lists the most common genes and DNA. The sample table holds around 300,000 distinct CDR3 sequences, of which roughly 21% were seen once. About 56% of the sample comes from the top ten. The time point label on this specimen signifies: persistent/refractory GD, antithyroid drugs over 5 years with positive TRAb. For both TCR sequencing and RNA sequencing, RNA was extracted from PBMCs using TRIzol.

The source was peripheral blood mononuclear cells (PBMCs), collected when the disease was refractory, from a patient treated with antithyroid drugs. The receptor set was obtained from a female donor with Graves disease.

This clonotype has just a few counts. The chain is built from TRBV20-1 and TRBJ1-6; tentative D call: TRBD1 (6 bases). The CDR3 consists of 17 residues. CDR1 is DFQATT, CDR2 SNEGSKA, per germline (reference sequence). V gave up 0 bases and J gave up 11 bases, with 23 bases separating them. The CDR3 protein is CSARDRGWGLAGAPLHF. The CDR3 region has the DNA TGCAGTGCTAGAGATCGTGGTTGGGGGCTCGCCGGGGCACCCCTCCACTTT.

This clonotype was observed a few times. The genes are TRBV5-1 and TRBJ1-4; no firm D call. There are 15 residues in the CDR3. Germline lookup yields CDR1 SGHRS and CDR2 YFSETQ. Trimming removed 0 bases at V and 0 bases at J, with 6 bases between. The CDR3 region is CASSLAATTNEKLFF. The CDR3 coding sequence is TGCGCCAGCAGCTTGGCGGCAACAACTAATGAAAAACTGTTTTTT.

There are many counts of this clonotype. The chain is built from TRBV12-3 or TRBV12-4 and TRBJ1-4; D gene unclear. The CDR3 sequence is 15 residues long. V was cut by 6 bases and J by 4 bases, with 15 bases left in between. CDR3 loop: CASSTAMSLNEKLFF. Written as DNA, the CDR3 is TGTGCCAGCAGCACCGCTATGAGTCTTAATGAAAAACTGTTTTTT.

The chain recombines TRBV16 with TRBJ1-5; D perhaps matches TRBD1 (6 bases). The CDR3 is 15 amino acids. Germline V CDR1 and CDR2: KGHSY, FQNENV. Trimming took off 4 bases at V and 1 base at J, with 11 bases between the two ends. CDR3 coding DNA: TGTGCCAGCAGCCTATACAGGGCGAGCAATCAGCCCCAGCATTTT. Translated: CASSLYRASNQPQHF.

There are many counts of this clonotype. V and J are TRBV12-3 or TRBV12-4 and TRBJ1-2; a possible D gene is TRBD1 (6 bases). The V end was cut by 3 bases, the J end by 0 bases, with 11 bases between. There are 15 residues in the CDR3. The chain's CDR3 is CASSLVTGSNYGYTF. CDR3 nucleotide sequence: TGTGCCAGCAGTTTGGTTACAGGGTCTAACTATGGCTACACCTTC.

This clonotype has a handful of counts. This chain uses TRBV5-4 with TRBJ1-2, with D possibly matching TRBD1 (5 bases). The germline gives CDR1 SGHNT, CDR2 YYREEE (reference sequence). Trimming took 3 bases from V and 4 from J, leaving 13 bases between them. The CDR3 spans 14 residues. DNA of the CDR3: TGTGCCAGCAGCTCGGGGGGGGGGATCTATGGCTACACCTTC. Its translation is CASSSGGGIYGYTF.

The table lists this clonotype with many counts. This chain connects TRBV9 to TRBJ2-5; 7 nucleotides align to TRBD1. The V gene's germline CDR1 is SGDLS and CDR2 YYNGEE. V trimming: 2 bases; J trimming: 2 bases; junction bases outside the gene matches: 6. This CDR3 has 15 residues. The CDR3 DNA is TGTGCCAGCAGCGTTGGGACAGATACTCAAGAGACCCAGTACTTC. This encodes CASSVGTDTQETQYF.

This clonotype occurred many times. The rearrangement links TRBV11-2 to TRBJ2-5; perhaps TRBD1 as D (6 bases). CDR1 and CDR2 from the germline V gene are SGHAT and FQNNGV. This CDR3 is 18 amino acids long. V lost 1 base and J 1 base, leaving 19 bases between the germline ends. For the CDR3, the DNA is TGTGCCAGCAGCTTAGGAGTAAGGACAGCCGACTCCCAAGAGACCCAGTACTTC. Translated, it gives CASSLGVRTADSQETQYF.

The chain carries TRBV11-2 and TRBJ2-4, with 8 bases identical to TRBD2. Looked up from germline, CDR1 is SGHAT and CDR2 is FQNNGV. Germline trimming cut 3 bases from V and 8 bases from J; bases unmatched to any gene: 9. The CDR3 consists of 15 residues. The CDR3 is CASSFPAGLGDIQYF. CDR3 in DNA: TGTGCCAGCAGCTTCCCTGCGGGACTAGGAGACATTCAGTACTTC.

At least ten counts were recorded for this clonotype. The rearrangement uses TRBV29-1 and TRBJ1-2; D remains ambiguous. V was cut by 5 bases and J by 4 bases, with 2 bases left in between. The CDR3 covers 9 residues. Looked up from germline, CDR1 is SQVTM and CDR2 is ANQGSEA. This CDR3 is CSVSYGYTF. The CDR3 DNA follows: TGCAGCGTTAGCTATGGCTACACCTTC.

This clonotype appeared many times. The V call is TRBV27, the J call TRBJ2-5, with D unresolved. The CDR3 runs to 12 residues. In germline, CDR1 is MNHEY, CDR2 SMNVEV (reference sequence). V lost 6 bases and J lost 5, with 10 bases in between. CDR3 bases: TGTGCCAGCAGCCGAATAGGGGAGACCCAGTACTTC. It is translated as CASSRIGETQYF.

The V gene is TRBV4-3, the J gene TRBJ1-6, with TRBD1 matching 8 bases. The CDR3 runs 14 residues. Trimming removed 0 bases from V and 10 bases from J; junction bases left unmatched: 2. Germline loops: CDR1 LGHNA, CDR2 YSLEER. The CDR3 reads CASSQETGDSPLHF. CDR3 nucleotides: TGCGCCAGCAGCCAAGAGACAGGGGACTCACCCCTCCACTTT.

As for this clonotype: A far larger clone lies a single base away; this is likely a read error. V usage is TRBV9 and J usage is TRBJ2-7; D may be TRBD1 (5 bases). The germline V gene encodes CDR1 SGDLS and CDR2 YYNGEE. The length of the CDR3 is 14 residues. This CDR3 reads CASSSFRGSYEQNF. As DNA, the CDR3 is TGTGCCAGCAGCTCCTTTAGGGGCTCCTACGAGCAGAACTTC. Looking up the rest from reference TRBV9 and TRBJ2-7 gives the full variable domain: DSGVTQTPKHLITATGQRVTLRCSPRSGDLSVYWYQQSLDQGLQFLIQYYNGEERAKGNILERFSAQQFPDLHSELNLSSLELGDSALYFCASSSFRGSYEQNFGPGTRLTVT.

Remarks on this clonotype: This may stem from a read error, because a much larger clone lies one nucleotide away. This rearrangement joins TRBV20-1 to TRBJ1-5; 8 bases agree with TRBD1. Per the germline V gene, CDR1 is DFQATT and CDR2 is SNEGSKA (reference sequence). V shed 1 base and J 11 bases; nucleotides not matched to a gene: 4. This CDR3 has 12 amino acids. CDR3 region: CSARGTGWAQHF. The CDR3 DNA reads TGCAGTGCTAGAGGGACAGGGTGGGCCCAGCATTTT.

Remarks on this clonotype: This probably arose from a read error, given a far larger clone one base away. The chain links TRBV28 to TRBJ2-1; 8 nucleotides line up with TRBD1. The DNA end is more similar to TRBJ2-5, so the J call may be wrong. Germline V gene sequence: CDR1 MDHEN, CDR2 SYDVKM. This CDR3 is 16 amino acids long. Here the CDR3 reads CASSPSTGEVGETQYF. The CDR3 nucleotides read TGTGCCAGCAGTCCATCGACAGGGGAGGTGGGTGAGACCCAGTACTTC.

This clonotype has ten or more counts. The chain combines TRBV28 with TRBJ2-5; no reliable D call. Germline V gives CDR1 MDHEN, CDR2 SYDVKM. V lost 5 bases and J 5 bases, leaving 12 bases between the germline ends. This CDR3 spans 13 amino acids. The CDR3 DNA reads as TGTGCCAGCAGTGCAACACCCGCGGAGACCCAGTACTTC. Amino acid sequence: CASSATPAETQYF.

This clonotype has just one count. This chain joins TRBV20-1 and TRBJ2-7; TRBD1 agrees at 9 bases. V shed 5 bases, J shed 11 bases, and the junction held 16 bases outside the gene matches. The germline CDR1 and CDR2 sequences are DFQATT and SNEGSKA (reference sequence). This CDR3 is 14 amino acids long. This CDR3 is CSAYSGTGFRREYF. In DNA form, the CDR3 reads TGCAGTGCTTACTCCGGGACAGGGTTTAGACGGGAGTACTTC.

The chain carries TRBV20-1 and TRBJ2-5; TRBD2 matches at 14 bases. The CDR3 loop spans 14 amino acids. V shed 5 bases and J 5 bases; nucleotides not matched to a gene: 4. CDR1 is DFQATT and CDR2 is SNEGSKA in the germline V gene (reference sequence). CDR3: CSAWTSGRLETQYF. CDR3 DNA: TGCAGTGCTTGGACTAGCGGGAGGTTGGAGACCCAGTACTTC.

This clonotype was seen just once. V gene TRBV20-1 combines with J gene TRBJ2-2, with TRBD1 matching 9 bases. The CDR3 contains 20 residues. Per germline, CDR1 DFQATT and CDR2 SNEGSKA (reference sequence). With V trimmed by 2 bases and J by 1 base, 17 bases remained unmatched. CDR3 residues: CSARFGDRAPSLVNTGELFF. Here the CDR3 DNA reads TGCAGTGCTAGATTCGGGGACAGGGCCCCGTCACTAGTGAACACCGGGGAGCTGTTTTTT.

This chain links TRBV9 with TRBJ2-2, with TRBD2 as a possible D gene (6 bases). This CDR3 is 16 amino acids long. Deletions cut 6 bases from V and 1 base from J, with 16 bases between. Germline V gene sequence: CDR1 SGDLS, CDR2 YYNGEE. The CDR3 nucleotides are TGTGCCAGCACCCCACGGCAGGGAGGGAACACCGGGGAGCTGTTTTTT. This codes for CASTPRQGGNTGELFF.

This clonotype showed up just a few times. J is TRBJ1-3 and V is TRBV6-2 or TRBV6-3; no definite D call. This CDR3 has 11 residues. V was cut by 2 bases and J by 10 bases, with 6 bases left in between. Germline V CDR1 and CDR2: MNHEY, SVGEGT. The CDR3 spells CASSYGSTIYF. CDR3 in DNA: TGTGCCAGCAGTTACGGGTCTACCATATATTTT.

This clonotype was recorded at least ten times. The J gene is TRBJ2-1, the V gene TRBV12-3 or TRBV12-4; D assignment may be TRBD1 or TRBD2 (5 bases each). Trimming removed 8 bases from V and 8 bases from J, with 13 bases in between. This CDR3 spans 12 amino acids. In DNA, the CDR3 is TGTGCCAGCTTGGGGGTGGGCGATGAGCAGTTCTTC. Residues: CASLGVGDEQFF.

This clonotype was recorded at least ten times. The rearrangement links TRBV7-8 to TRBJ1-4, with D unresolved. The V and J ends lost 1 base and 6 bases respectively, with 12 bases between them. The length of the CDR3 is 15 residues. Per germline, CDR1 SGHVS and CDR2 FQNEAQ. The CDR3 region is CASSLDFGGDEKLFF. The CDR3 DNA is TGTGCCAGCAGCTTAGACTTCGGTGGTGATGAAAAACTGTTTTTT.

The chain is built from TRBV27 and TRBJ2-1, with D perhaps being TRBD1 or TRBD2 (5 bases each). V lost 4 bases, J lost 5 bases, and 9 bases lay in between. The CDR3 totals 13 residues. The germline V gene has CDR1 MNHEY and CDR2 SMNVEV (reference sequence). This CDR3 reads CASSSGTDNEQFF. CDR3 nucleotide sequence: TGTGCCAGCAGTTCCGGGACCGACAATGAGCAGTTCTTC.

The chain uses TRBV6-5 and TRBJ1-6; D is undetermined. V was clipped by 0 bases and J by 8 bases, with 14 bases between them. Germline loops: CDR1 MNHEY, CDR2 SVGAGI. This CDR3 has 16 residues. The CDR3: CASSYSSGLGDSPLHF. The CDR3 nucleotides read TGTGCCAGCAGTTACTCCTCGGGGTTAGGTGATTCACCCCTCCACTTT.

The chain uses TRBV4-3 and TRBJ2-7; 10 positions match TRBD1. V shed 3 bases and J 6 bases; nucleotides not matched to a gene: 2. Germline V gene sequence: CDR1 LGHNA, CDR2 YSLEER. The CDR3 runs to 13 residues. The CDR3 loop reads CASSHDRGREQYF. The CDR3 DNA reads TGCGCCAGCAGCCACGACAGGGGGCGCGAGCAGTACTTC.

The V and J genes are TRBV6-1 and TRBJ2-4, with 8 bases that match TRBD1. Trimming cost V 3 bases and J 2 bases; bases outside gene matches: 3. The CDR3 totals 15 residues. CDR1 and CDR2 from the germline V gene are MNHNS and SASEGT. The DNA of the CDR3 is TGTGCCAGCAGTGAGGGGGACAGGCCCAAAAACATTCAGTACTTC. It encodes CASSEGDRPKNIQYF.

In its sample, this clonotype was seen many times. The V and J genes are TRBV28 and TRBJ1-1; no clear D. CDR1 is MDHEN, CDR2 SYDVKM, per germline. V gave up 2 bases and J gave up 3 bases, with 4 bases separating them. This CDR3 contains 12 residues. The CDR3 bases are TGTGCCAGCAGTTTAGAGGACACTGAAGCTTTCTTT. Translating gives CASSLEDTEAFF.

This chain joins TRBV19 and TRBJ1-4; a weak D match, TRBD1 (6 bases). In germline, CDR1 is LNHDA, CDR2 SQIVND (reference sequence). The CDR3 extends over 15 amino acids. The V end lost 3 bases, the J end lost 6 bases, and 14 bases lay between the germline ends. The CDR3 nucleotides read TGTGCCAGTAGTATCCAGACAGGTCCGGATGAAAAACTGTTTTTT. It yields the protein CASSIQTGPDEKLFF.

This clonotype has ten or more counts. The gene calls are TRBV30 and TRBJ2-7, with a tentative D call TRBD2 (7 bases). The V and J ends lost 4 bases and 2 bases respectively, with 18 bases between them. Per germline, CDR1 GTSNPN and CDR2 SVGIG (reference sequence). CDR3 length: 15 amino acids. The CDR3 loop reads CAWTRGASAPYEQYF. The CDR3 DNA follows: TGTGCCTGGACCCGGGGGGCGTCGGCCCCCTACGAGCAGTACTTC. The complete variable domain, with remaining parts taken from reference TRBV30 and TRBJ2-7, reads SQTIHQWPATLVQPVGSPLSLECTVEGTSNPNLYWYRQAAGRGLQLLFYSVGIGQISSEVPQNLSASRPQDRQFILSSKKLLLSDSGFYLCAWTRGASAPYEQYFGPGTRLTVT.

This clonotype appeared many times. This chain uses TRBV18 with TRBJ1-5; possibly TRBD1 for D (5 bases). In germline, CDR1 is KGHSH, CDR2 LQKENI. The ends were cut back, 3 bases at V and 5 bases at J, with 17 bases in the middle. The CDR3 has 16 amino acids. This CDR3 is CASSPGRPYMDQPQHF. The CDR3 DNA reads as TGTGCCAGCTCACCGGGACGACCTTACATGGATCAGCCCCAGCATTTT.

This clonotype was observed at least ten times. The chain is built from TRBV28 and TRBJ2-5; no clear D. Between the trimmed V and J ends, which lost 3 bases and 5 bases, there was a span of 13 bases. There are 14 residues in the CDR3. CDR1 is MDHEN and CDR2 is SYDVKM in the germline V gene. The CDR3 DNA reads as TGTGCCAGCAGTTTGTGGGCCGCCGGGGAGACCCAGTACTTC. Amino acid sequence: CASSLWAAGETQYF.